This T cell receptor beta chain appears in the sequencing data of a study of T cells in Graves' hyperthyroidism and ophthalmopathy. General study results and limits: In blood, most of the thyroid clonotypes expanded above 0.001 were also present. A model of 13 V-J pairs discriminated ophthalmopathy from stable hyperthyroidism.

RNA transcripts served as the template for amplifying TCR beta CDR3 regions. Using the HTBI primer set, a first-round RT-PCR was run on the TCR CDR3. MiXCR, run by TCRdb on the multiplex PCR reads, gives a single entry per CDR3 protein. The sample carries around 300,000 distinct CDR3 sequences, around 13% recorded once. In its sample, this clonotype was seen many times. The antigen is undetermined. Clinical symptoms, serum thyroxine, TRAb, thyroid ultrasound and orbital computed tomography established diagnosis. Cells are PBMCs isolated from more than 8.5 ml of fresh blood. The receptor was derived from a middle-aged woman with Graves' ophthalmopathy. Sequenced: blood.

The DNA of the CDR3 is TGTGCCAGCCAGGGGGAGCCCGGGACCCAGTACTTC. This translates into CASQGEPGTQYF. The chain carries TRBV2 and TRBJ2-5; 7 nucleotides agree with TRBD1. Trimming removed 8 bases from V and 7 bases from J; junction bases left unmatched: 7. The CDR3 is 12 amino acids. CDR1 is SNHLY and CDR2 is FYNNEI in the germline V gene.